The T cell receptor beta chain under discussion was sequenced for a study of identifying expanded T cells in peripheral blood. Judged by abundance, this clone is medium-sized (0.01 to 0.1%). Using immunoSEQ multiplex PCR, the repertoire was profiled, and TCRdb retains in-frame clones only, with some absent. The sample lists roughly 75,000 clones, roughly 88% seen once, with about 3.3% in the top ten. V lost 3 bases, J lost 5 bases, and 10 bases lay in between. The CDR3 is 13 amino acids. Germline V CDR1 and CDR2: SNHLY, FYNNEI. V is TRBV2 and J is TRBJ1-1, with no clear D. The receptor was derived from a person between 18 and 70 years old in good health. What was sequenced was blood. CDR3 sequence (DNA): TGTGCCAGCAGTGATTCCCCAGGTACTGAAGCTTTCTTT. Translated: CASSDSPGTEAFF.